A single sample is the source of the 32 T cell receptor beta chains below, sequenced in a study of cytomegalovirus exposure and HLA in healthy donors. Primers included in the PCR were 60 Vbeta and 13 Jbeta primers. Sequencing used immunoSEQ multiplex PCR; TCRdb keeps in-frame clones, though not all of them. The sample shows a few hundred thousand clones, 85% to 90% of them seen only once. Material: PBMCs. The receptors come from a woman younger than 35 in good health and CMV-seronegative.

This clone was seen only once. The chain uses TRBV5-1 and TRBJ1-2, with D possibly being TRBD1 (5 bases). The CDR3 totals 16 residues. Germline assignment: CDR1 SGHRS and CDR2 YFSETQ. V was cut by 0 bases and J by 7 bases, with 19 bases left in between. The CDR3 spells CASSLGLIYRFSGYTF. CDR3 in DNA: TGCGCCAGCAGCTTGGGACTTATCTACAGGTTTAGTGGCTACACCTTC. Full variable domain (outside the CDR3, taken from reference TRBV5-1 and TRBJ1-2): KAGVTQTPRYLIKTRGQQVTLSCSPISGHRSVSWYQQTPGQGLQFLFEYFSETQRNKGNFPGRFSGRQFSNSRSEMNVSTLELGDSALYLCASSLGLIYRFSGYTFGSGTRLTVV.

The V call is TRBV9, the J call TRBJ2-5; possibly TRBD1 for D (5 bases). V was shortened by 4 bases and J by 2 bases, with 15 bases between the two germline ends. Germline V lookup: CDR1 SGDLS, CDR2 YYNGEE. The CDR3 consists of 15 residues. The chain's CDR3 is CASSPHPQGQETQYF. In DNA form, the CDR3 reads TGTGCCAGCAGCCCCCACCCCCAGGGTCAAGAGACCCAGTACTTC. The variable domain in full, with the rest retrieved from reference TRBV9 and TRBJ2-5, is DSGVTQTPKHLITATGQRVTLRCSPRSGDLSVYWYQQSLDQGLQFLIQYYNGEERAKGNILERFSAQQFPDLHSELNLSSLELGDSALYFCASSPHPQGQETQYFGPGTRLLVL.

CDR3 loop: CASSRSDRDSGNTIYF. In DNA form, the CDR3 reads TGTGCCAGCAGCCGATCTGACAGAGACTCTGGAAACACCATATATTTT. The V gene is TRBV4-2, the J gene TRBJ1-3, with D possibly TRBD1 on 5 matching bases. Germline assignment: CDR1 LGHNA and CDR2 YNFKEQ. This CDR3 has 16 amino acids. V lost 4 bases, J lost 0 bases, and 13 bases lay in between.

The chain has TRBV5-1 and TRBJ1-6, with 7 nucleotides matching TRBD1. CDR1 and CDR2 (germline): SGHRS, YFSETQ. The CDR3 consists of 17 residues. The trim removed 3 bases at V and 2 bases at J, leaving 8 bases unmatched. CDR3 loop: CASSSGTVNPYNSPLHF. The CDR3 region has the DNA TGCGCCAGCAGCTCCGGGACAGTGAACCCCTATAATTCACCCCTCCACTTT.

The chain carries TRBV7-8 and TRBJ1-5; D is possibly TRBD1 (5 bases). Trimming stripped 5 bases from V and 0 bases from J, with 20 bases between. The germline CDR1 and CDR2 sequences are SGHVS and FQNEAQ. This CDR3 has 18 amino acids. DNA for the CDR3: TGTGCCAGCAGCGGGACGGGGGGTTCAACTTATAGCAATCAGCCCCAGCATTTT. Protein sequence: CASSGTGGSTYSNQPQHF.

The V gene is TRBV10-3, the J gene TRBJ2-7; D may be TRBD1 (6 bases). V was trimmed by 6 bases and J by 4 bases, leaving 10 bases between them. The CDR3 contains 12 residues. The germline V gene has CDR1 ENHRY and CDR2 SYGVKD. The CDR3 nucleotides are TGTGCCATCAGCCGCGGACAGTACGAGCAGTACTTC. It yields the protein CAISRGQYEQYF.

The rearrangement uses TRBV29-1 and TRBJ2-5, with 7 bases that match TRBD1. Germline loops: CDR1 SQVTM, CDR2 ANQGSEA. Losses at the gene ends were 7 bases for V and 5 bases for J; bases not matched to a gene: 10. The CDR3 loop spans 13 amino acids. The CDR3 protein is CSAVKGAGETQYF. The CDR3 DNA sequence: TGCAGCGCGGTCAAGGGGGCTGGCGAGACCCAGTACTTC.

The chain employs TRBV2 and TRBJ2-5; D ambiguous. With the DNA end fitting TRBJ2-7 better, the J assignment may be wrong. CDR1 and CDR2 (germline): SNHLY, FYNNEI. This CDR3 is built from 11 residues. The CDR3 bases are TGTGCCAGCAAAGAGATGTACGAGCAGTACTTC. Protein: CASKEMYEQYF.

The V call is TRBV18, the J call TRBJ1-1; no reliable D call. V lost 4 bases to trimming and J lost 8 bases, with 23 bases between them. Germline V CDR1 and CDR2: KGHSH, LQKENI. The CDR3 runs to 16 residues. As DNA, the CDR3 is TGTGCCAGCTCACGAATCGGACTGCAAGAAGGGATCGAAGCTTTCTTT. Translated: CASSRIGLQEGIEAFF. Full variable domain (outside the CDR3, taken from reference TRBV18 and TRBJ1-1): NAGVMQNPRHLVRRRGQEARLRCSPMKGHSHVYWYRQLPEEGLKFMVYLQKENIIDESGMPKERFSAEFPKEGPSILRIQQVVRGDSAAYFCASSRIGLQEGIEAFFGQGTRLTVV.

The V call is TRBV10-3, the J call TRBJ2-7, with 7 bases identical to TRBD1. This CDR3 comprises 15 residues. Germline values: CDR1 ENHRY, CDR2 SYGVKD. Trimming removed 3 bases from V and 2 bases from J; junction bases left unmatched: 7. CDR3 coding DNA: TGTGCCATCAGTGAACCGAGACAGGGAACCTACGAGCAGTACTTC. Its protein is CAISEPRQGTYEQYF.

This clone was seen just once. The chain joins TRBV4-1 to TRBJ2-3; D uncertain. The CDR3 runs to 12 residues. Germline lookup yields CDR1 MGHRA and CDR2 YSYEKL. V was clipped by 2 bases and J by 5 bases, with 5 bases between them. The CDR3, as DNA: TGCGCCAGCAGCCAATCGGGAGATACGCAGTATTTT. Translation: CASSQSGDTQYF.

This sequence joins TRBV6-5 and TRBJ1-2; D remains ambiguous. Trimming stripped 0 bases from V and 4 bases from J, with 9 bases between. Germline lookup yields CDR1 MNHEY and CDR2 SVGAGI. This CDR3 is built from 14 residues. As DNA, the CDR3 is TGTGCCAGCAGTTACTCCGGGAACTTCTATGGCTACACCTTC. This codes for CASSYSGNFYGYTF.

CDR3 sequence reads: CASRDQSKGDTGELFF. The CDR3 DNA reads as TGTGCCAGCAGGGACCAGAGTAAGGGGGACACCGGGGAGCTGTTTTTT. This chain connects TRBV2 to TRBJ2-2; a possible D gene is TRBD1 (6 bases). Germline assignment: CDR1 SNHLY and CDR2 FYNNEI. The CDR3 is 16 residues long. V lost 6 bases, J lost 3 bases, and 17 bases lay in between.

This sequence joins TRBV27 and TRBJ2-7; D ambiguous. CDR3 length: 15 amino acids. From germline, CDR1 is MNHEY and CDR2 SMNVEV (reference sequence). The V end lost 5 bases, the J end lost 1 base, and 15 bases lay between the germline ends. The CDR3 reads CASSPLNIGSYEQYF. Written as DNA, the CDR3 is TGTGCCAGCAGTCCACTCAATATCGGTTCCTACGAGCAGTACTTC.

The chain employs TRBV6-6 and TRBJ1-1; maybe TRBD1 (5 bases). With 6 bases removed from V and 1 base from J, the gap between germline ends came to 9 bases. This CDR3 spans 13 amino acids. CDR1 is MNHNY, CDR2 SVGAGI, per germline (reference sequence). The CDR3 DNA follows: TGTGCCAGCAGCGTCAGGGAGAACACTGAAGCTTTCTTT. Translation: CASSVRENTEAFF.

As DNA, the CDR3 is TGTGCCAGCAGCGGGACTCAAACAGATACGCAGTATTTT. Translated, it gives CASSGTQTDTQYF. V and J are TRBV11-1 and TRBJ2-3, with D maybe TRBD2 (6 bases). The germline V gene encodes CDR1 SGHAT and CDR2 FQDESV (reference sequence). The length of the CDR3 is 13 residues. Trimming left V 5 bases short and J 3 bases short, with 9 bases between.

This chain joins TRBV30 and TRBJ1-1; D is unclear. Trimming pared 0 bases from V and 5 bases from J, leaving 10 bases between. The CDR3 totals 13 residues. Looked up from germline, CDR1 is GTSNPN and CDR2 is SVGIG (reference sequence). The CDR3 DNA reads TGTGCCTGGAGTGTGGGAGGACCAACTGAAGCTTTCTTT. Protein product: CAWSVGGPTEAFF.

As regards this clone: The junction departs from germline at one end; a sequencing error may be responsible. The CDR3 is CASSSGLSFNEQFF. The CDR3 nucleotides read TGTGCCAGCAGCTCGGGTCTATCCTTCAATGAGCAGTTCTTC. The J gene is TRBJ2-1, the V gene TRBV5-6, with D unresolved. This CDR3 is built from 14 residues. CDR1 and CDR2 from the germline V gene are SGHDT and YYEEEE.

The chain recombines TRBV4-1 with TRBJ1-1; D may be TRBD1 (6 bases). Trimming shortened V by 4 bases and J by 5 bases, and 14 bases separated the two germline ends. The germline gives CDR1 MGHRA, CDR2 YSYEKL. The CDR3 is made up of 14 amino acids. The CDR3 region is CASSPKGEGTEAFF. The CDR3 DNA is TGCGCCAGCAGCCCCAAGGGGGAGGGGACTGAAGCTTTCTTT.

This sequence joins TRBV7-9 and TRBJ2-7; possible D gene TRBD1, 5 bases. The germline V gene encodes CDR1 SEHNR and CDR2 FQNEAQ (reference sequence). The length of the CDR3 is 14 residues. V lost 5 bases and J lost 6, with 17 bases in between. In DNA, the CDR3 is TGTGCCAGCAGCCCCCGACAGAAAGGGCGCGAGCAGTACTTC. It encodes CASSPRQKGREQYF.

V is TRBV9 and J is TRBJ2-2; maybe TRBD2 (5 bases). V shed 4 bases and J shed 0 bases, with 10 bases lying between them. Germline V lookup: CDR1 SGDLS, CDR2 YYNGEE. The CDR3 sequence is 15 residues long. This CDR3 reads CASSTGITNTGELFF. The CDR3 bases are TGTGCCAGCAGCACGGGAATTACGAACACCGGGGAGCTGTTTTTT. The full variable domain, rest sourced from reference TRBV9 and TRBJ2-2, is DSGVTQTPKHLITATGQRVTLRCSPRSGDLSVYWYQQSLDQGLQFLIQYYNGEERAKGNILERFSAQQFPDLHSELNLSSLELGDSALYFCASSTGITNTGELFFGEGSRLTVL.

Comments on this clone: The junction and the germline gene differ at one end; a read error may be behind it. The chain combines TRBV2 with TRBJ1-1, with D unresolved. CDR3 length equals 11 residues. Per the germline V gene, CDR1 is SNHLY and CDR2 is FYNNEI. For the CDR3, the DNA is TGTGCCAGCAGTGTGAACTCTGAAGCTTTCTTT. Encoded protein: CASSVNSEAFF. Variable domain in full (rest from reference TRBV2 and TRBJ1-1): EPEVTQTPSHQVTQMGQEVILRCVPISNHLYFYWYRQILGQKVEFLVSFYNNEISEKSEIFDDQFSVERPDGSNFTLKIRSTKLEDSAMYFCASSVNSEAFFGQGTRLTVV.

This chain uses TRBV30 with TRBJ1-1, with TRBD1 as a possible D gene (5 bases). V was pared by 3 bases and J by 3 bases, with 11 bases between. CDR1 is GTSNPN, CDR2 SVGIG, per germline (reference sequence). This CDR3 comprises 13 residues. Written as DNA, the CDR3 is TGTGCCTGGAGGGCCAGGGAGGACACTGAAGCTTTCTTT. Its protein is CAWRAREDTEAFF.

This chain uses TRBV9 with TRBJ2-3; 8 bases line up with TRBD2. After removal of 3 bases from V and 4 bases from J, the junction contained 7 bases not matched to a gene. Germline V gives CDR1 SGDLS, CDR2 YYNGEE. This CDR3 region has 15 residues. Written as DNA, the CDR3 is TGTGCCAGCAGCGCCGGGGGGGCGTACGCAGATACGCAGTATTTT. Its translation is CASSAGGAYADTQYF.

This chain joins TRBV4-1 and TRBJ2-1; maybe TRBD2 (5 bases). The CDR3 consists of 16 residues. Looked up from germline, CDR1 is MGHRA and CDR2 is YSYEKL. The V end was cut by 4 bases, the J end by 4 bases, with 17 bases between. The DNA for the CDR3 is TGCGCCAGCAGCCTGCAAAGGACTGCGGAGTACAATGAGCAGTTCTTC. Amino acids: CASSLQRTAEYNEQFF.

The chain carries TRBV11-2 and TRBJ2-3, with TRBD2 identical over 8 bases. The CDR3 has 17 residues. Germline V gene data show CDR1 as SGHAT and CDR2 as FQNNGV. Trimming removed 1 base from V and 1 base from J; junction bases left unmatched: 7. The CDR3 nucleotides read TGTGCCAGCAGCTTAGCCACGGGGGGGGGACGCACAGATACGCAGTATTTT. It is translated as CASSLATGGGRTDTQYF.

The chain links TRBV2 to TRBJ1-5; a weak D match, TRBD1 (5 bases). Per germline, CDR1 SNHLY and CDR2 FYNNEI. V was trimmed by 1 base and J by 9 bases, leaving 13 bases between them. The CDR3 consists of 14 residues. Here the CDR3 reads CASSEGEKGWPQHF. The CDR3 bases are TGTGCCAGCAGTGAAGGTGAAAAGGGGTGGCCCCAGCATTTT.

V usage is TRBV4-2 and J usage is TRBJ1-2; unclear D gene. With 4 bases removed from V and 8 bases from J, the gap between germline ends came to 20 bases. The CDR3 runs to 15 residues. CDR1 and CDR2 (germline): LGHNA, YNFKEQ. The DNA for the CDR3 is TGTGCCAGCAGCCCAGACCCGAAGGGCGGAGGAGGCTACACCTTC. This gives the protein CASSPDPKGGGGYTF.

This clone was seen just once. The CDR3 sequence is CAVGQIENIQYF. CDR3 coding DNA: TGTGCCGTCGGACAGATTGAAAACATTCAGTACTTC. This chain joins TRBV6-6 and TRBJ2-4; D is perhaps TRBD1 (6 bases). There are 12 residues in the CDR3. V was cut by 11 bases and J by 5 bases, with 13 bases left in between. Per the germline V gene, CDR1 is MNHNY and CDR2 is SVGAGI (reference sequence).

The DNA for the CDR3 is TGTGCCAGCTCACCCGGGGGAGTGGAGACCCAGTACTTC. Protein sequence: CASSPGGVETQYF. The chain links TRBV18 to TRBJ2-5; D possibly corresponds to TRBD2 (6 bases). CDR1 and CDR2 from the germline V gene are KGHSH and LQKENI. The CDR3 length is 13 residues. V was shortened by 3 bases and J by 5 bases, with 10 bases between the two germline ends.

This clone has only a few counts. J is TRBJ1-2 and V is TRBV7-9; TRBD1 might be the D (6 bases). There are 13 residues in the CDR3. Germline V gives CDR1 SEHNR, CDR2 FQNEAQ (reference sequence). The V end lost 5 bases, the J end lost 2 bases, and 9 bases lay between the germline ends. CDR3 coding DNA: TGTGCCAGCAGCCATGGACAGAACTATGGCTACACCTTC. Its translation: CASSHGQNYGYTF.

The chain carries TRBV7-3 and TRBJ2-2; TRBD2 matches at 7 bases. Germline V gene lookup returns CDR1 SGHTA and CDR2 FQGTGA. With 1 base clipped from V and 6 bases from J, the junction kept 8 bases outside the gene matches. The CDR3 runs 16 residues. Here the CDR3 DNA reads TGTGCCAGCAGCTTAAGGCCGGGGGGAAGCGCCGGGGAGCTGTTTTTT. Its protein is CASSLRPGGSAGELFF.